One sample yielded the 5 T cell receptor beta chains listed below, sequenced in a study of blood T cell repertoires in COVID-19. Profiled with immunoSEQ multiplex PCR; TCRdb holds only in-frame clones, not every one. In the table there are about 100,000 clones, almost 80% of which are singletons. Sample: peripheral blood. The receptors here all came from a man aged 65 to 85 with active or convalescent COVID-19.

The J gene is TRBJ2-5, the V gene TRBV19; D perhaps matches TRBD2 (6 bases). The CDR3 is 12 residues long. Germline V gives CDR1 LNHDA, CDR2 SQIVND (reference sequence). Deletions cut 5 bases from V and 4 bases from J, with 8 bases between. The CDR3 bases are TGTGCCAGTAGTCCGGAGGGAGAGACCCAGTACTTC. Translation gives CASSPEGETQYF.

Only one count was recorded for this clone. The chain has TRBV19 and TRBJ2-2; TRBD1 matches 8 bases. The germline V gene encodes CDR1 LNHDA and CDR2 SQIVND (reference sequence). V was pared by 6 bases and J by 7 bases, with 7 bases of the junction left unmatched. This CDR3 spans 14 amino acids. The DNA of the CDR3 is TGTGCCAGTAGAACGACAGGGGTTAACGGGGAGCTGTTTTTT. It yields the protein CASRTTGVNGELFF.

This clone was seen only once. This specimen includes other DNA sequences encoding the same CDR3. V usage is TRBV6-5 and J usage is TRBJ1-1; 8 nucleotides align to TRBD1. This CDR3 has 14 residues. Germline V lookup: CDR1 MNHEY, CDR2 SVGAGI. The V gene end was trimmed by 6 bases and the J gene end by 0 bases; junction bases not matched to a gene: 3. The CDR3 DNA is TGTGCCAGCAGCTTGGACAGGGTGAACACTGAAGCTTTCTTT. Translation gives CASSLDRVNTEAFF.

Worth noting for this clone: The sample holds other DNA sequences that translate to the same CDR3. The rearrangement links TRBV5-1 to TRBJ2-1; D is uncertain. V was pared by 5 bases and J by 4 bases, with 4 bases between. The CDR3 contains 11 residues. Germline lookup yields CDR1 SGHRS and CDR2 YFSETQ. The CDR3 DNA is TGCGCCAGCAGTCTATACAATGAGCAGTTCTTC. Translation: CASSLYNEQFF. Based on the CDR3 plus reference TRBV5-1 and TRBJ2-1, the full variable domain is KAGVTQTPRYLIKTRGQQVTLSCSPISGHRSVSWYQQTPGQGLQFLFEYFSETQRNKGNFPGRFSGRQFSNSRSEMNVSTLELGDSALYLCASSLYNEQFFGPGTRLTVL.

This rearrangement joins TRBV6-4 to TRBJ1-1; D may be TRBD1 (5 bases). V shed 2 bases and J shed 3 bases, with 7 bases lying between them. This CDR3 contains 13 residues. CDR1 and CDR2 from the germline V gene are MRHNA and SNTAGT. CDR3 DNA sequence: TGTGCCAGCAGTGACACGGGGGACACTGAAGCTTTCTTT. It encodes CASSDTGDTEAFF.